This TCR beta chain was captured by sequencing in a study of CD8 T cells in Susac syndrome. The CDR3 sequence is 13 residues long. Germline loops: CDR1 SGDLS, CDR2 YYNGEE. J was trimmed by 7 bases and V by 2 bases; bases with no gene match: 2. With random hexamers, reverse transcription was performed on 0.5 to 1 ug of RNA. By means of immunoSEQ multiplex PCR, TCR beta CDR3 spanning 54 Vbeta and 13 Jbeta underwent amplification. TCRdb re-derived calls from the immunoSEQ multiplex PCR reads in MiXCR, one entry per CDR3 protein. The repertoire consists of under 300,000 distinct CDR3 sequences, with 95% to 97% occurring once and the leading ten covering 0.1%. The CD8+ and CD4+ T cells were negatively isolated, with the TEMRA cells enriched by FACS.

The origin of this receptor is a human donor with Susac syndrome. The sequenced material came from CD4+ T cells from PBMCs. This sequence joins TRBV9 and TRBJ1-2, with 10 bases that match TRBD1. The CDR3 spells CASSVGQGGGYTF. In DNA, the CDR3 is TGTGCCAGCAGCGTCGGACAGGGGGGTGGCTACACCTTC.